The rows below give T cell receptor beta chains drawn from one sample of a study of identical twins. TCRdb reprocessed the 5' RACE reads with MiXCR, giving one entry per CDR3 protein. Among approximately 700,000 distinct CDR3 sequences, roughly 6% were seen once, and the ten largest hold around 1.9%. Sequenced input: naive T cells sorted from blood. The origin of the receptors is a young man in good health. CDR3s include the opening cysteine and the closing phenylalanine or tryptophan. The D gene is left open where the match is weak. Rows give clone size only sometimes, using once, few, many, or a class for an expanded clone.

. | TRBJ1-4 | many | TRBV24-1 | CATSDPTATNEKLFF | TGTGCCACCAGTGACCCGACAGCAACTAATGAAAAACTGTTTTTT
. | TRBJ2-4 | . | TRBV5-1 | CASSWDVGVQNIQYF | TGCGCCAGCAGCTGGGACGTGGGGGTACAAAACATTCAGTACTTC
. | TRBJ2-7 | many | TRBV7-2 | CASSLAQRFSYEQYF | TGTGCCAGCAGCTTAGCGCAGCGTTTCTCCTACGAGCAGTACTTC
. | TRBJ2-2 | few | TRBV2 | CASSDRSNTGELFF | TGTGCCAGCAGTGACAGGTCGAACACCGGGGAGCTGTTTTTT
. | TRBJ1-5 | . | TRBV7-2 | CASSLGEGLNQPQHF | TGTGCCAGCAGCTTAGGAGAGGGGCTTAATCAGCCCCAGCATTTT
. | TRBJ2-3 | many | TRBV12-3/TRBV12-4 | CASSSGLFTDTQYF | TGTGCCAGCAGTTCGGGACTCTTCACAGATACGCAGTATTTT
. | TRBJ2-1 | many | TRBV4-1 | CASSQGLPKQFF | TGCGCCAGCAGCCAAGGACTACCAAAGCAGTTCTTC
. | TRBJ2-1 | . | TRBV7-2 | CASSRPTGNEQFF | TGTGCCAGCAGCCGACCCACAGGGAATGAGCAGTTCTTC
TRBD1 | TRBJ1-1 | many | TRBV3-1 | CASSQTGTGNTEAFF | TGTGCCAGCAGCCAGACCGGGACAGGGAACACTGAAGCTTTCTTT
. | TRBJ1-1 | many | TRBV28 | CASGDVNTEAFF | TGTGCCAGCGGGGACGTGAACACTGAAGCTTTCTTT
. | TRBJ1-5 | few | TRBV6-1 | CASTGGESNQPQHF | TGTGCCAGCACGGGCGGGGAGAGCAATCAGCCCCAGCATTTT
TRBD1 | TRBJ1-4 | few | TRBV12-3/TRBV12-4 | CASSYGQVAEKLFF | TGTGCCAGCAGTTACGGACAGGTTGCTGAAAAACTGTTTTTT
. | TRBJ2-3 | many | TRBV10-3 | CAISESAGNVDTQYF | TGTGCCATCAGTGAGTCGGCAGGGAATGTAGATACGCAGTATTTT